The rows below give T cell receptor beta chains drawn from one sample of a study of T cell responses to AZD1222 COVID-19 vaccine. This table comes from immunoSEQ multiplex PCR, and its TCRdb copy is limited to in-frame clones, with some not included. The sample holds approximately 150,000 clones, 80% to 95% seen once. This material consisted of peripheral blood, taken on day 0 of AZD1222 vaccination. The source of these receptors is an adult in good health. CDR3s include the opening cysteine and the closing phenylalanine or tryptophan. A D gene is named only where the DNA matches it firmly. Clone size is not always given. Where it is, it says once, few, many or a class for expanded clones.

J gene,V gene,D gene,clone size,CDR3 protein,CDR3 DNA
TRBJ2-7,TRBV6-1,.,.,CASSSQGKSSYEQYF,TGTGCCAGCAGTTCTCAGGGCAAAAGCTCCTACGAGCAGTACTTC
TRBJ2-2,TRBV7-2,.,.,CASSPPRVHLNTGELFF,TGTGCCAGCAGCCCACCCCGGGTCCACCTTAACACCGGGGAGCTGTTTTTT
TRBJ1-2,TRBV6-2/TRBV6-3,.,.,CASSFPDTWNYGYTF,TGTGCCAGCAGTTTCCCGGACACCTGGAACTATGGCTACACCTTC
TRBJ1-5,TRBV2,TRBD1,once,CASSVQRTGKNQPQHF,TGTGCCAGCAGTGTCCAGCGGACAGGGAAGAATCAGCCCCAGCATTTT
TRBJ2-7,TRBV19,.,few,CASSLRGDGRGPQYEQYF,TGTGCCAGTAGTCTTAGGGGCGATGGCCGGGGCCCCCAATACGAGCAGTACTTC
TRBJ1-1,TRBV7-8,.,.,CASSLSGGPRGNTEAFF,TGTGCCAGCAGCTTATCGGGGGGGCCCAGAGGGAACACTGAAGCTTTCTTT
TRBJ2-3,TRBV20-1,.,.,CSASGLTDTQYF,TGCAGTGCTAGTGGCCTAACAGATACGCAGTATTTT
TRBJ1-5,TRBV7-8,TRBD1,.,CASSLTAGGGFSSNQPQHF,TGTGCCAGCAGCTTAACCGCAGGGGGCGGATTTTCTAGCAATCAGCCCCAGCATTTT
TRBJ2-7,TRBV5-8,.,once,CASSLYRYEQYF,TGTGCCAGCAGCTTGTATAGGTACGAGCAGTACTTC
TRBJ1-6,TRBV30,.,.,CAWRGGAVIDALHF,TGTGCCTGGAGGGGGGGGGCAGTAATCGATGCCCTCCACTTT
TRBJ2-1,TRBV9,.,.,CASSENPAPYNEQFF,TGTGCCAGCAGTGAAAATCCCGCCCCTTACAATGAGCAGTTCTTC
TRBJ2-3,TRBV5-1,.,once,CASSLDGLSFGTDTQYF,TGCGCCAGCAGCTTGGATGGACTTTCCTTTGGGACAGATACGCAGTATTTT
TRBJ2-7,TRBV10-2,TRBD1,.,CASSAGQGYEQYF,TGCGCCAGCAGCGCCGGACAGGGGTACGAGCAGTACTTC
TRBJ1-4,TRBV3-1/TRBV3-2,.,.,CASSELRGGSEKLFF,TGTGCCAGCAGCGAACTTCGGGGGGGATCGGAAAAACTGTTTTTT
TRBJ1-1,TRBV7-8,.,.,CASSQRATEAFF,TGTGCCAGCAGCCAAAGGGCCACTGAAGCTTTCTTT
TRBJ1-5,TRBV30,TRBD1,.,CAWTKRLSDRANQPQHF,TGTGCCTGGACTAAACGGTTGTCGGACAGGGCCAATCAGCCCCAGCATTTT
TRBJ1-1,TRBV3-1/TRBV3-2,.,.,CASSPLPGRGTEAFF,TGTGCCAGCAGCCCCCTCCCGGGGCGGGGCACTGAAGCTTTCTTT
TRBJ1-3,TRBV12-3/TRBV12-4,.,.,CASSLNTWTIYF,TGTGCCAGCAGTTTGAACACTTGGACCATATATTTT
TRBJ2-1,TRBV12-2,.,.,CASRLEVAGGQPLHNEQFF,TGTGCAAGTCGCTTAGAAGTAGCGGGAGGCCAGCCACTACACAATGAGCAGTTCTTC
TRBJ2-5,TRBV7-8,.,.,CASSARTGQETQYF,TGTGCCAGCAGCGCTCGGACTGGACAAGAGACCCAGTACTTC
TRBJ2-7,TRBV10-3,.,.,CASKNNAIREQYF,TGTGCCTCCAAAAACAACGCCATTCGGGAGCAGTACTTC
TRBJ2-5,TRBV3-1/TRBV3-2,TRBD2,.,CASSQDTLAGAGETQYF,TGTGCCAGCAGCCAAGATACACTAGCGGGAGCTGGAGAGACCCAGTACTTC
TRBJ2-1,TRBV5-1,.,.,CASSLRVGYNEQFF,TGCGCCAGCAGCTTGAGGGTTGGGTACAATGAGCAGTTCTTC
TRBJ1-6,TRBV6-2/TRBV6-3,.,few,CASSLSTSLIYNSPLHF,TGTGCCAGCAGTTTATCGACTTCATTAATCTATAATTCACCCCTCCACTTT
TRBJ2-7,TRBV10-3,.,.,CAISGVESLPYEQYF,TGTGCCATCAGCGGGGTGGAGTCTTTGCCCTACGAGCAGTACTTC
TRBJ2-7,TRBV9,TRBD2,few,CASSLGDGLAASYEQYF,TGTGCCAGCAGCTTGGGAGACGGGCTAGCGGCGTCCTACGAGCAGTACTTC
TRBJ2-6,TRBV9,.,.,CASSFNRVEVNSGANVLTF,TGTGCCAGCAGCTTCAACAGGGTTGAAGTAAACTCTGGGGCCAACGTCCTGACTTTC
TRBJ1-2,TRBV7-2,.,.,CASSLPAYGYTF,TGTGCCAGCAGCTTACCAGCTTATGGCTACACCTTC
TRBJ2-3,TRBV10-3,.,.,CAISESSRGTDTQYF,TGTGCCATCAGTGAGTCGTCCCGGGGCACAGATACGCAGTATTTT
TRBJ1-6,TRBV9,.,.,CASSVGPVLSPLHF,TGTGCCAGCAGCGTGGGCCCGGTCTTATCACCCCTCCACTTT
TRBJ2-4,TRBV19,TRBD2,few,CASSIMTSGRARNIQYF,TGTGCCAGTAGTATAATGACTAGCGGGAGGGCCAGAAACATTCAGTACTTC
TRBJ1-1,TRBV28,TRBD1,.,CASSVPPPGQGSTEAFF,TGTGCCAGCAGTGTCCCACCTCCGGGACAGGGAAGCACTGAAGCTTTCTTT
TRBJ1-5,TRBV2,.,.,CASSETTGHQPQHF,TGTGCCAGCAGCGAAACCACTGGACATCAGCCCCAGCATTTT
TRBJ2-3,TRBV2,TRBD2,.,CASSEAEGLAGPGTDTQYF,TGTGCCAGCAGTGAAGCGGAGGGACTAGCGGGTCCCGGCACAGATACGCAGTATTTT
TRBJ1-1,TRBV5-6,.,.,CASSPWTANTEAFF,TGTGCCAGCAGCCCATGGACAGCGAACACTGAAGCTTTCTTT
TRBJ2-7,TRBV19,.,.,CASRPNGVSEQYF,TGTGCCAGTAGACCTAATGGGGTATCCGAGCAGTACTTC
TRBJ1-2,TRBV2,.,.,CASRQEYYGYTF,TGTGCCAGCAGACAGGAATACTATGGCTACACCTTC
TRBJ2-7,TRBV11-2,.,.,CASSLVEGEQYF,TGTGCCAGCAGCTTAGTGGAAGGCGAGCAGTACTTC
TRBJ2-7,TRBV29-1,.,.,CSVYHYEQYF,TGCAGCGTCTACCACTACGAGCAGTACTTC
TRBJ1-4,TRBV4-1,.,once,CASSYITGTSHEKLFF,TGCGCCAGCAGCTACATTACCGGGACAAGTCACGAAAAACTGTTTTTT
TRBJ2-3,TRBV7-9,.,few,CASSLGYGDTQYF,TGTGCCAGCAGCTTAGGGTACGGGGATACGCAGTATTTT
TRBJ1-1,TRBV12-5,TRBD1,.,CASGFGTGGGTEAFF,TGTGCTAGTGGTTTTGGGACAGGGGGTGGAACTGAAGCTTTCTTT
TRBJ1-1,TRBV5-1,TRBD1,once,CASEATGGGNTEAFF,TGCGCCAGCGAGGCAACAGGGGGCGGTAACACTGAAGCTTTCTTT
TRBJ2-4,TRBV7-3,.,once,CASSETQGGIQYF,TGTGCCAGCAGCGAGACCCAAGGGGGCATTCAGTACTTC
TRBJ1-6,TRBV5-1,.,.,CASSLAGGGAYSPLHF,TGCGCCAGCAGCTTGGCCGGGGGGGGCGCATATTCACCCCTCCACTTT